Detailed here is one T cell receptor beta chain. This CDR3 has 15 residues. The V end was cut by 2 bases, the J end by 2 bases, with 11 bases between. CDR1 and CDR2 from the germline V gene are LNHNV and YYDKDF (reference sequence). The data were obtained in a study of T cell responses to AZD1222 COVID-19 vaccine. Repertoires were generated with immunoSEQ multiplex PCR, while TCRdb's copy carries only in-frame clones and drops some. The sample records around 45,000 clones, roughly 78% being singletons. The sequence derives from an adult who received the MenACWY meningococcal vaccine as a control. The chain uses TRBV15 and TRBJ2-3; D uncertain. The sample here was peripheral blood, taken 28 days after the second dose of the MenACWY control vaccine. The CDR3 is CATSRLLRNTDTQYF. CDR3 bases: TGTGCCACCAGCAGACTGCTAAGGAACACAGATACGCAGTATTTT.